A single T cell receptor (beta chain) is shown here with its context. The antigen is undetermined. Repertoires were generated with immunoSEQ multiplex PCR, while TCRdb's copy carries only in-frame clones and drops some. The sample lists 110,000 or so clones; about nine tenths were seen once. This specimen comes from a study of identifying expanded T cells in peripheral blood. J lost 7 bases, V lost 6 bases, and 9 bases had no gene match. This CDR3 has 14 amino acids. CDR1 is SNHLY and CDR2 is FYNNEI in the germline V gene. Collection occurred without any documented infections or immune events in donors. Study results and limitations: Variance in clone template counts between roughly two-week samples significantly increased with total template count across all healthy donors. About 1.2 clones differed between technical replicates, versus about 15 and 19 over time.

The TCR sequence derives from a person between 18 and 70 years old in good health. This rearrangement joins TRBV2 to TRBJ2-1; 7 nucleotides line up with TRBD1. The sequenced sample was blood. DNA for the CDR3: TGTGCCAGCAGGGGACAGAGTTTTGGGAATGAGCAGTTCTTC. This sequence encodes CASRGQSFGNEQFF.